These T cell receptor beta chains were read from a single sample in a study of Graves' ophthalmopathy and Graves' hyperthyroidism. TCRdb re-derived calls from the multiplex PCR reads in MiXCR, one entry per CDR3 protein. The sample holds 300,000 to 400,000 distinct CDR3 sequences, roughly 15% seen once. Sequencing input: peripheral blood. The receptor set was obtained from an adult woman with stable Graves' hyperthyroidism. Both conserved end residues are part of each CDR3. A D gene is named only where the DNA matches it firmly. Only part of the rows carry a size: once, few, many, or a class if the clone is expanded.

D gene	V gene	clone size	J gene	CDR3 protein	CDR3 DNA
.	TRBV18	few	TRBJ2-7	CASSPSLSAGLEQYF	TGTGCCAGCTCACCAAGTTTGAGCGCCGGGCTCGAGCAGTACTTC
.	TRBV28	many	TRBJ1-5	CASSLARLQPQHF	TGTGCCAGCAGTTTAGCCCGATTGCAGCCCCAGCATTTT
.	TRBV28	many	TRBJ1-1	CASSVLNTEAFF	TGTGCCAGCAGTGTATTGAACACTGAAGCTTTCTTT
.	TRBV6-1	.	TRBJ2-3	CASSEVAADTQYF	TGTGCCAGCAGTGAAGTTGCGGCAGATACGCAGTATTTT
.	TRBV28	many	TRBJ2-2	CASSPNTGKLRANTGELFF	TGTGCCAGCAGTCCCAACACAGGGAAATTACGAGCGAACACCGGGGAGCTGTTTTTT
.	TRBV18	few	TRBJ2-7	CASSPNGRQTAYEQYF	TGTGCCAGCTCACCAAATGGGCGACAGACAGCCTACGAGCAGTACTTC
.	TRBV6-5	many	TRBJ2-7	CASSSFDTDYEQYF	TGTGCCAGCAGTTCTTTTGACACGGACTACGAGCAGTACTTC
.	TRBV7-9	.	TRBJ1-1	CASSLASGGKAEAFF	TGTGCCAGCAGCTTAGCCTCCGGGGGGAAAGCTGAAGCTTTCTTT
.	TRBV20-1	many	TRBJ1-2	CSANSQGSYGYTF	TGCAGTGCTAATTCTCAGGGGAGCTATGGCTACACCTTC
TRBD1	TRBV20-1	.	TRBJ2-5	CSASLDRETQYF	TGCAGTGCTAGCCTGGACAGGGAGACCCAGTACTTC
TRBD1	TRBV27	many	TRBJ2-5	CASSTLTGRIQETQYF	TGTGCCAGCAGTACACTGACAGGGCGCATACAAGAGACCCAGTACTTC
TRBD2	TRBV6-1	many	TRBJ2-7	CASGRTLAGEEQYF	TGTGCCAGCGGGCGGACTCTAGCGGGAGAGGAGCAGTACTTC
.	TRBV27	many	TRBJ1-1	CASSFWGGGNTEAFF	TGTGCCAGCAGTTTTTGGGGCGGGGGGAACACTGAAGCTTTCTTT
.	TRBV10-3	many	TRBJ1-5	CAISESSSYSNQPQHF	TGTGCCATCAGTGAGTCGAGCAGTTATAGCAATCAGCCCCAGCATTTT
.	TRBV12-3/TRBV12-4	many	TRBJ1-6	CASSLAGRPRWALHF	TGTGCCAGCAGTTTAGCTGGCAGGCCTCGTTGGGCCCTCCACTTT
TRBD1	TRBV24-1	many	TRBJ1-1	CATSDPGGEAFF	TGTGCCACCAGTGATCCAGGGGGTGAAGCTTTCTTT
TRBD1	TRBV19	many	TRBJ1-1	CASTRTGGVGTEAFF	TGTGCCAGTACAAGGACAGGGGGTGTTGGTACTGAAGCTTTCTTT
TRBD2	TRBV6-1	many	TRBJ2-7	CASSEAGEGSYEQYF	TGTGCCAGCAGTGAAGCGGGGGAGGGCTCCTACGAGCAGTACTTC
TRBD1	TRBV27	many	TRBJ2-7	CASSKTGYSYEQYF	TGTGCCAGCAGTAAGACAGGGTACTCCTACGAGCAGTACTTC
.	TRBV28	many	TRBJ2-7	CASSFFDGPNSYEQYF	TGTGCCAGCAGTTTCTTCGACGGGCCGAACTCCTACGAGCAGTACTTC
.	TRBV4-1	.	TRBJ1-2	CASSQVAYSRNYGYTF	TGCGCCAGCAGCCAAGTGGCCTACTCCCGTAACTATGGCTACACCTTC
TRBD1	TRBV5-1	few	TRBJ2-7	CASSETPGGAPYEQYF	TGCGCCAGCAGCGAAACCCCAGGGGGCGCCCCCTACGAGCAGTACTTC
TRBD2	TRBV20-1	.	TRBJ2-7	CSANLAGGPLEQYF	TGCAGTGCTAATTTAGCGGGAGGGCCTCTCGAGCAGTACTTC
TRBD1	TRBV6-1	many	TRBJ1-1	CASSRGQGLNTEAFF	TGCGCCAGCAGCCGCGGACAGGGGTTGAACACTGAAGCTTTCTTT
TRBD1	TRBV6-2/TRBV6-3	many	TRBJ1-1	CASRRDSWPEAFF	TGTGCCAGCAGGAGGGACAGTTGGCCTGAAGCTTTCTTT
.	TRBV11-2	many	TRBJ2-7	CASSSSRSGRPYEQYF	TGTGCCAGCAGCTCGTCTAGGTCAGGGCGGCCCTACGAGCAGTACTTC
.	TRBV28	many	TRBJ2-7	CASSKLRVYEQYF	TGTGCCAGCAGTAAACTCAGGGTTTACGAGCAGTACTTC
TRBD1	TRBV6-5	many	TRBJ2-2	CASSSGQGLTGELFF	TGTGCCAGCAGTTCGGGACAGGGACTCACCGGGGAGCTGTTTTTT